This T cell receptor beta chain was observed in a study of Ad26.COV2.S vaccination and SARS-CoV-2 variants. The CDR3 contains 13 residues. V shed 5 bases, J shed 5 bases, and the junction held 5 bases outside the gene matches. CDR1 and CDR2 from the germline V gene are SGHTA and FQGNSA. Measured with immunoSEQ multiplex PCR; TCRdb has only the in-frame clones, and not every one. This sample carries roughly 410,000 clones, 83% of them seen once, and the ten largest clones take around 7.4%. This clone has just one count. Documented treatment: over 15 received Ad26.COV2.S at low or high dose, single or two shots; 5 received placebo; per-sample allocation not given. Sampling occurred on day 63 after the first vaccine or placebo injection. Whoever gave the sample was an adult aged 18-55 years in Boston.

Sample: peripheral blood, taken in a trial of Ad26.COV2.S vaccine versus placebo. The chain couples TRBV7-2 to TRBJ1-2; 7 bases are a match to TRBD1. The origin of this receptor is a person aged 18-60 years who received the Ad26.COV2.S COVID-19 vaccine or a placebo. In DNA, the CDR3 is TGTGCCAGCAGCCTGGGACAGAAGTATGGCTACACCTTC. Its translation is CASSLGQKYGYTF.